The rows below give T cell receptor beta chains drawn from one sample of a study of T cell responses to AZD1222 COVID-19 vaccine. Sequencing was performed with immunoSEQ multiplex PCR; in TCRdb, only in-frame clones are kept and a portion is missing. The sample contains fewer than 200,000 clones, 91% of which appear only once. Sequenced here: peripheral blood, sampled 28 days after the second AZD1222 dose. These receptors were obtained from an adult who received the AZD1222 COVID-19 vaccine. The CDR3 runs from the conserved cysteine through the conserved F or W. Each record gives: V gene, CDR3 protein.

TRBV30,CAWSFNTGELFF
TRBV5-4,CASSLGTSAFNEQFF
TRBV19,CASTDRAVSYNEQFF
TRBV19,CASSTGTLYRAAEAFF
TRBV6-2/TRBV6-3,CASSRIQGARTEAFF
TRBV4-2,CASSRYSGEGEQYF
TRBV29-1,CSVEDRGQNYGYTF
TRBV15,CATSRVRDSLVYF
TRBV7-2,CASSNARQGYSPLHF
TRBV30,CAWSGGIRGAFF
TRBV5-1,CASSSRDVYNSPLHF
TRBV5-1,CASSPTGQVRVPEQYF
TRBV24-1,CATSTLGQGNEKLFF
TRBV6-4,CASSDSFGTDTQYF
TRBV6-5,CASSYSSNQPQHF
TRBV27,CASRRTSGRPIQETQYF
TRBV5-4,CASSLGQGRDTEAFF
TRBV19,CASQGQARETQYF
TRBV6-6,CASSLGGSPLHF
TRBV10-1,CASSGQLQETQYF
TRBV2,CASSEPLGARQPQHF
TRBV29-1,CSARPRGTEAFF
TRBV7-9,CASLQGSYTGELFF
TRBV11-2,CASSLAAAGTGELFF
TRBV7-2,CASSLVAAAGSTDTQYF
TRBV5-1,CACRESNTGELFF
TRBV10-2,CASQTGFGNTIYF
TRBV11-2,CASSLEVGVYGYTF
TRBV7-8,CASSFLPGQGAYEQYF
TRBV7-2,CASSLLPVEQYF
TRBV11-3,CASSLNRREEAKNIQYF
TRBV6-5,CASSRDSSNTEAFF
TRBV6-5,CASTPRGGVEKLFF
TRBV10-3,CAISEPGGSGGHEQFF
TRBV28,CASSQNYGYTF
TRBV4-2,CASSHLLGQGLDGYTF
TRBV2,CASSVSQGRNTIYF
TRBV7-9,CASSFSRAYGYTF
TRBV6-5,CASRPGRGSNEKLFF
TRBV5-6,CASSKGVVGGVF
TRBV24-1,CATSPSSGWGNEQFF
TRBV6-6,CASSYRGAPYNSPLHF
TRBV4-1,CASSPRTLPGYNSPLHF
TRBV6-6,CASSHRTRKGQGSAKLFF
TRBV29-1,CSTEGVGTEAFF
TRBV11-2,CASSSYATVNTEAFF